This T cell receptor (beta chain) was captured by sequencing in a study of T cell changes during pregnancy in multiple sclerosis (dated by TCRdb to between 2018 and 2021). Turning to the overall study: In women with multiple sclerosis, the researchers looked at how the T cell repertoire shifted as pregnancy progressed.

This clone was counted only a few times. This clone's antigen is unknown. Within one base of it there is no much larger clone, and no base qualities were kept. Libraries were made using the immunoSEQ multiplex PCR assay. Sourced from immuneACCESS, this table was stored by TCRdb with only in-frame sequences that have V and J called. A share of the clones is absent; for the studies checked, an unresolved V gene accounts for under half, and the remainder has no known explanation. Across this sample there are about 80,000 clones, with about 90% seen only once. The top ten hold around 1.4% of the sample. The TCR originated in a female donor with multiple sclerosis, enrolled in a pregnancy study. Source: peripheral blood, taken before pregnancy.

The nucleotide sequence is TGCAGCTACGACTACGAACGCACAGATACGCAGTATTTT. Translated, it gives CSYDYERTDTQYF. In this chain, TRBV29-1 is recombined with TRBJ2-3; a weak D assignment points to TRBD2 (5 bases agree). Looking up the germline V gene yields CDR1 SQVTM and CDR2 ANQGSEA. There are 13 amino acids in the CDR3, from cysteine to phenylalanine inclusive. Only CDR3 DNA is held: 39 bases, read in frame from base 1. V lost 8 bases and J lost 1 base; the stretch between them is 13 bases long.